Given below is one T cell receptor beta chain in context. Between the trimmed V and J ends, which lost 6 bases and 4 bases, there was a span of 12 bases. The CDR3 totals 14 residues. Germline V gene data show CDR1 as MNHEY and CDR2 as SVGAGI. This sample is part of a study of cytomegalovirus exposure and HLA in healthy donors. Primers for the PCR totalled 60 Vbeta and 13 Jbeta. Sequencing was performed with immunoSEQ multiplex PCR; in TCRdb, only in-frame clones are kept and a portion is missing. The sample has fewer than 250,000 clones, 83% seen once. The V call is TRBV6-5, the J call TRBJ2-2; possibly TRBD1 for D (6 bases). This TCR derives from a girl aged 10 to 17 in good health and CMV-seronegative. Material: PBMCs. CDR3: CASRGAGRTGELFF. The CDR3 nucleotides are TGTGCCAGCAGGGGGGCAGGACGCACCGGGGAGCTGTTTTTT.